A selection of T cell receptor beta chains follows, all from one sample in a study of CD8+ T cells in alopecia areata. The repertoire was sequenced with immunoSEQ multiplex PCR; TCRdb's copy has only in-frame clones and lacks some. This sample has more than 100,000 clones, with 50% to 55% found just once. The sample consisted of CD4+ T cells sorted from blood, taken at week 4, from a patient treated with tofacitinib. These TCRs come from a human donor with alopecia areata. The CDR3 runs from the conserved cysteine through the conserved F or W. Each record gives: clone size, J gene, D gene, V gene, CDR3 length, CDR3 DNA, CDR3 protein. The D gene is left open where the match is weak. Only part of the rows carry a size: once, few, many, or a class if the clone is expanded.

abundance: -; j_gene: TRBJ2-6; d_gene: TRBD1; v_gene: TRBV7-3; len: 17; CDR3nt: TGTGCCAGCAGCTCACAGGGGCAAGGCTCTGGGGCCAACGTCCTGACTTTC; CDR3aa: CASSSQGQGSGANVLTF
abundance: -; j_gene: TRBJ1-5; d_gene: -; v_gene: TRBV30; len: 13; CDR3nt: TGTGCCTGGAGTGTAGCAGGAAATCAGCCCCAGCATTTT; CDR3aa: CAWSVAGNQPQHF
abundance: few; j_gene: TRBJ2-3; d_gene: TRBD1; v_gene: TRBV5-1; len: 13; CDR3nt: TGCGCCAGCAGCTTGGACAGGGGAGATACGCAGTATTTT; CDR3aa: CASSLDRGDTQYF
abundance: -; j_gene: TRBJ1-4; d_gene: -; v_gene: TRBV6-1; len: 15; CDR3nt: TGTGCCAGCAGTGAAGCGGGCAGGATTCGTGAAAAACTGTTTTTT; CDR3aa: CASSEAGRIREKLFF
abundance: few; j_gene: TRBJ1-1; d_gene: -; v_gene: TRBV11-2; len: 14; CDR3nt: TGTGCCAGCAGCTTTTCGGAGGGCGGCACTGAAGCTTTCTTT; CDR3aa: CASSFSEGGTEAFF
abundance: few; j_gene: TRBJ2-7; d_gene: -; v_gene: TRBV29-1; len: 12; CDR3nt: TGCAGCGTTCAACGACAGTCCTACGAGCAGTACTTC; CDR3aa: CSVQRQSYEQYF
abundance: -; j_gene: TRBJ1-1; d_gene: -; v_gene: TRBV7-3; len: 13; CDR3nt: TGTGCCAGCAGCTTAGAGGGGGGCACTGAAGCTTTCTTT; CDR3aa: CASSLEGGTEAFF
abundance: -; j_gene: TRBJ1-5; d_gene: -; v_gene: TRBV7-2; len: 13; CDR3nt: TGTGCCAGCGGGTCGCAGACCAATCAGCCCCAGCATTTT; CDR3aa: CASGSQTNQPQHF
abundance: -; j_gene: TRBJ1-1; d_gene: -; v_gene: TRBV29-1; len: 14; CDR3nt: TGCAGCGTGGTAAACAGGTTGCGTAACACTGAAGCTTTCTTT; CDR3aa: CSVVNRLRNTEAFF
abundance: -; j_gene: TRBJ2-5; d_gene: -; v_gene: TRBV30; len: 13; CDR3nt: TGTGCCTGGGCCTTGGGGGAGAGGGAGACCCAGTACTTC; CDR3aa: CAWALGERETQYF
abundance: -; j_gene: TRBJ2-7; d_gene: -; v_gene: TRBV30; len: 11; CDR3nt: TGTGCCTGGAGTGTACGGGCCGAGCAGTACTTC; CDR3aa: CAWSVRAEQYF
abundance: -; j_gene: TRBJ1-5; d_gene: -; v_gene: TRBV4-1; len: 17; CDR3nt: TGCGCCAGCAGCCAGGGCGTCCAGGGTTTGGGCAATCAGCCCCAGCATTTT; CDR3aa: CASSQGVQGLGNQPQHF
abundance: -; j_gene: TRBJ1-4; d_gene: TRBD1; v_gene: TRBV29-1; len: 13; CDR3nt: TGCAGCGTTCGGACAGGGCGGAATGAAAAACTGTTTTTT; CDR3aa: CSVRTGRNEKLFF
abundance: -; j_gene: TRBJ2-7; d_gene: -; v_gene: TRBV30; len: 13; CDR3nt: TGTGCCTGGAGTGCTGCTGCCAGGGCAAAGCAGTACTTC; CDR3aa: CAWSAAARAKQYF
abundance: -; j_gene: TRBJ1-2; d_gene: TRBD1; v_gene: TRBV7-9; len: 12; CDR3nt: TGTGCCAGCAGCGCCACAGGGGATGGCTACACCTTC; CDR3aa: CASSATGDGYTF
abundance: -; j_gene: TRBJ2-3; d_gene: -; v_gene: TRBV6-5; len: 15; CDR3nt: TGTGCCAGCAGCCCCGGCTGGGGTAGCACAGATACGCAGTATTTT; CDR3aa: CASSPGWGSTDTQYF
abundance: -; j_gene: TRBJ2-6; d_gene: -; v_gene: TRBV5-1; len: 17; CDR3nt: TGCGCCAGCAGCCACACACCACAGGGCTCTGGGGCCAACGTCCTGACTTTC; CDR3aa: CASSHTPQGSGANVLTF
abundance: -; j_gene: TRBJ2-7; d_gene: -; v_gene: TRBV21-1; len: 16; CDR3nt: TGTGCCAGCAGCAACAAGGGGGACAGGGGGACCTACGAGCAGTACTTC; CDR3aa: CASSNKGDRGTYEQYF
abundance: -; j_gene: TRBJ1-6; d_gene: -; v_gene: TRBV18; len: 15; CDR3nt: TGTGCCAGCTCACCACGAGGGGAGCCTAATTCACCCCTCCACTTT; CDR3aa: CASSPRGEPNSPLHF
abundance: -; j_gene: TRBJ2-1; d_gene: TRBD2; v_gene: TRBV19; len: 14; CDR3nt: TGTGCCAGTACCACGGGAGGGGCCTCCAATGAGCAGTTCTTC; CDR3aa: CASTTGGASNEQFF
abundance: -; j_gene: TRBJ1-2; d_gene: -; v_gene: TRBV4-1; len: 17; CDR3nt: TGCGCCAGCAGCCAAGATCGCCGCACAGGGTCCCGCGATGGCTACACCTTC; CDR3aa: CASSQDRRTGSRDGYTF
abundance: few; j_gene: TRBJ2-1; d_gene: -; v_gene: TRBV7-8; len: 16; CDR3nt: TGTGCCAGCAGCTCACGTCGGGTTGGCGGGTACAATGAGCAGTTCTTC; CDR3aa: CASSSRRVGGYNEQFF
abundance: -; j_gene: TRBJ2-3; d_gene: -; v_gene: TRBV7-7; len: 13; CDR3nt: TGTGCCAGCAGCTTAGCGGCCACAGATACGCAGTATTTT; CDR3aa: CASSLAATDTQYF
abundance: -; j_gene: TRBJ2-7; d_gene: TRBD1; v_gene: TRBV6-6; len: 15; CDR3nt: TGTGCCAGCAGTGACCCCGGGACAGGAGGCTACGAGCAGTACTTC; CDR3aa: CASSDPGTGGYEQYF
abundance: -; j_gene: TRBJ2-7; d_gene: -; v_gene: TRBV2; len: 12; CDR3nt: TGTGCCAGCAGTGGGGTATCAAGGGAGCAGTACTTC; CDR3aa: CASSGVSREQYF
abundance: -; j_gene: TRBJ2-7; d_gene: -; v_gene: TRBV15; len: 14; CDR3nt: TGTGCCACCAGCAGAGATCAGGGTGCACGCGAGCAGTACTTC; CDR3aa: CATSRDQGAREQYF
abundance: -; j_gene: TRBJ2-7; d_gene: TRBD1; v_gene: TRBV5-8; len: 13; CDR3nt: TGTGCCAGCAGCTTACAGGGGACCCGTCAGCAGTACTTC; CDR3aa: CASSLQGTRQQYF
abundance: once; j_gene: TRBJ1-5; d_gene: -; v_gene: TRBV30; len: 12; CDR3nt: TGTGCCTGGAGTGTGGGGATGGGGCCCCAGCATTTT; CDR3aa: CAWSVGMGPQHF
abundance: -; j_gene: TRBJ2-6; d_gene: TRBD1; v_gene: TRBV5-1; len: 19; CDR3nt: TGCGCCAGCAGCTTGGTGGCAGGGGGTCCCTCTTCTGGGGCCAACGTCCTGACTTTC; CDR3aa: CASSLVAGGPSSGANVLTF
abundance: -; j_gene: TRBJ1-2; d_gene: -; v_gene: TRBV30; len: 12; CDR3nt: TGTGCCTGGACTAGGGGTTTTGATGGCTACACCTTC; CDR3aa: CAWTRGFDGYTF
abundance: few; j_gene: TRBJ1-2; d_gene: -; v_gene: TRBV29-1; len: 14; CDR3nt: TGCAGCGTTGAAGATGGGCCAGTCCGCTATGGCTACACCTTC; CDR3aa: CSVEDGPVRYGYTF
abundance: -; j_gene: TRBJ1-4; d_gene: -; v_gene: TRBV30; len: 12; CDR3nt: TGTGCCTGGAGTAGTCCGATTGAAAAACTGTTTTTT; CDR3aa: CAWSSPIEKLFF
abundance: -; j_gene: TRBJ2-7; d_gene: TRBD2; v_gene: TRBV7-9; len: 16; CDR3nt: TGTGCCAGCAGCTTTCCGGGCGGGGGTACCTCCTACGAGCAGTACTTC; CDR3aa: CASSFPGGGTSYEQYF